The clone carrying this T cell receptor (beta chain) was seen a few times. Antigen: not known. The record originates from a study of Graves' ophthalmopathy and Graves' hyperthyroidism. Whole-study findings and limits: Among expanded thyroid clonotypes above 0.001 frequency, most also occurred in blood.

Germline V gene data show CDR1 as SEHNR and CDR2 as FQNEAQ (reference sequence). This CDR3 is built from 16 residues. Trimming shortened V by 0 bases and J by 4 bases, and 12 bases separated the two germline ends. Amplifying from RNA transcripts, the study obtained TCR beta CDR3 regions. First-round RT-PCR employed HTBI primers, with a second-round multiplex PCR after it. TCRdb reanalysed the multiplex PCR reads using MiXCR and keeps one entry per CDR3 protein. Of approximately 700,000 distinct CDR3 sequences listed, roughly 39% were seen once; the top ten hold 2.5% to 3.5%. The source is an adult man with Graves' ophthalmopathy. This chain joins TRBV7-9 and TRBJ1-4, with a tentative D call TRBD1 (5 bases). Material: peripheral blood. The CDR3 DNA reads TGTGCCAGCAGCTTAGCGTCCGGGGCTCTTAATGAAAAACTGTTTTTT. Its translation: CASSLASGALNEKLFF.